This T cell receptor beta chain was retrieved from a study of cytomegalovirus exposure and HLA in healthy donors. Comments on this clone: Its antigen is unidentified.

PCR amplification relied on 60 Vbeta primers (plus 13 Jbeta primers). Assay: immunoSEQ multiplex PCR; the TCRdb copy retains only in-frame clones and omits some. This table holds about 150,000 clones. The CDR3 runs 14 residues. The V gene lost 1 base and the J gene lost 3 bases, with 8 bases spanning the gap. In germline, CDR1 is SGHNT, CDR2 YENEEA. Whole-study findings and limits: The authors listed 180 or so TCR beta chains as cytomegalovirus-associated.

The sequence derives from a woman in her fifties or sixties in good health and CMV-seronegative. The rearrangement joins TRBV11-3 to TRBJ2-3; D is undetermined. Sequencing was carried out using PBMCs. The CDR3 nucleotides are TGTGCCAGCAGCTTAGGATCAGTAACAGATACGCAGTATTTT. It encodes CASSLGSVTDTQYF.